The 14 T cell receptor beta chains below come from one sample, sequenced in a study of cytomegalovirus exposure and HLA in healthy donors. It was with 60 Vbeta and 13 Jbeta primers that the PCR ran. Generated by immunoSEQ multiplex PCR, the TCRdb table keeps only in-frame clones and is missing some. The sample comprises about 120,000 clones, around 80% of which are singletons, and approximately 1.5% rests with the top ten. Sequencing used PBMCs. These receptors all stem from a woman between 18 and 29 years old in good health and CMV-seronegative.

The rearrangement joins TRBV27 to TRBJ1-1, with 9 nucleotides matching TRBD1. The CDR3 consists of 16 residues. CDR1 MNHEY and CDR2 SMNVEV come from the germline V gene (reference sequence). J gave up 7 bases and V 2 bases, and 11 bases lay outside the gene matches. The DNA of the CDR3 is TGTGCCAGCAGTTTAAGGGTCACAGGGGGCCGGAGTGAAGCTTTCTTT. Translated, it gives CASSLRVTGGRSEAFF.

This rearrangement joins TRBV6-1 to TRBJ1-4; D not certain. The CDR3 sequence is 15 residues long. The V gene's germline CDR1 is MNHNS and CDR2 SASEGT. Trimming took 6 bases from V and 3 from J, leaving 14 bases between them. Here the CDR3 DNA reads TGTGCCAGCAGCTCCTTCGAGGATCCTAATGAAAAACTGTTTTTT. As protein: CASSSFEDPNEKLFF.

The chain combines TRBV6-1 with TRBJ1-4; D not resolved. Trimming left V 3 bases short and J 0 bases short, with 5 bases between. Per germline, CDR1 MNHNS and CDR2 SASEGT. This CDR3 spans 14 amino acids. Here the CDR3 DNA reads TGTGCCAGCAGTGACGGGGCAACTAATGAAAAACTGTTTTTT. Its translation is CASSDGATNEKLFF.

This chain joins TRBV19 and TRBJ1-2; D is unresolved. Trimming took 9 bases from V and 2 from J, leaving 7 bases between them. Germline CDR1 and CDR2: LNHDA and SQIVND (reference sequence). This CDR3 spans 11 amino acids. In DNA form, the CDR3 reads TGTGCCAGCGCACTAAACTATGGCTACACCTTC. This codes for CASALNYGYTF. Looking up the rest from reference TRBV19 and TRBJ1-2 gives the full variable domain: DGGITQSPKYLFRKEGQNVTLSCEQNLNHDAMYWYRQDPGQGLRLIYYSQIVNDFQKGDIAEGYSVSREKKESFPLTVTSAQKNPTAFYLCASALNYGYTFGSGTRLTVV.

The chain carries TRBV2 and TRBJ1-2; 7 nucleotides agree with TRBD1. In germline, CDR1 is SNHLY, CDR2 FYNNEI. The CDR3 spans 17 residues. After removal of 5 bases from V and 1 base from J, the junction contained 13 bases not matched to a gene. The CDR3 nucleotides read TGTGCCAGCAGTTCCGAGACAGGGACGGCGGGTAACTATGGCTACACCTTC. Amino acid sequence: CASSSETGTAGNYGYTF.

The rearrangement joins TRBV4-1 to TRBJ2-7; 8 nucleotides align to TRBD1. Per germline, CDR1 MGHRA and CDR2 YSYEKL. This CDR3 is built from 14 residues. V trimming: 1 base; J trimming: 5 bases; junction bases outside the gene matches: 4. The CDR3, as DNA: TGCGCCAGCAGCCAAGGGCAGGGGGCCAACGAGCAGTACTTC. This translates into CASSQGQGANEQYF.

The chain's CDR3 is CASIDFLASRAFF. CDR3 in DNA: TGTGCCAGTATCGATTTTTTGGCTTCTCGAGCTTTCTTT. The rearrangement joins TRBV19 to TRBJ1-1, with D unclear. In germline, CDR1 is LNHDA, CDR2 SQIVND (reference sequence). This CDR3 contains 13 residues. The V end was cut by 7 bases, the J end by 10 bases, with 19 bases between.

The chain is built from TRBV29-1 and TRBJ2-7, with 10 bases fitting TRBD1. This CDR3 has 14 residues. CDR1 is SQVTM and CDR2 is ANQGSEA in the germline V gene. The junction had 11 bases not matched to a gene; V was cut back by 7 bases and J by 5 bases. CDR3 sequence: CSGTRGQGLHEQYF. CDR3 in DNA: TGCAGCGGAACCCGGGGACAGGGGTTACACGAGCAGTACTTC.

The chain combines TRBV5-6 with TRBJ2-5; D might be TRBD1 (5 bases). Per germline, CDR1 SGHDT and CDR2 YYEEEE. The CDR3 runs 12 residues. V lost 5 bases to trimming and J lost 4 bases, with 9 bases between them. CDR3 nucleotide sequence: TGTGCCAGCAGGGCAGGGTTAGAGACCCAGTACTTC. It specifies CASRAGLETQYF. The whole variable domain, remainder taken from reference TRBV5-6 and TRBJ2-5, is DAGVTQSPTHLIKTRGQQVTLRCSPKSGHDTVSWYQQALGQGPQFIFQYYEEEERQRGNFPDRFSGHQFPNYSSELNVNALLLGDSALYLCASRAGLETQYFGPGTRLLVL.

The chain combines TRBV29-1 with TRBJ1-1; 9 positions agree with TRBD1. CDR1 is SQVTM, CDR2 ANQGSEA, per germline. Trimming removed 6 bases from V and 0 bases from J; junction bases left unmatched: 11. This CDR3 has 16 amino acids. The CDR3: CSVSRGQGLMNTEAFF. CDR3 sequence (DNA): TGCAGCGTAAGCCGGGGACAGGGCCTAATGAACACTGAAGCTTTCTTT.

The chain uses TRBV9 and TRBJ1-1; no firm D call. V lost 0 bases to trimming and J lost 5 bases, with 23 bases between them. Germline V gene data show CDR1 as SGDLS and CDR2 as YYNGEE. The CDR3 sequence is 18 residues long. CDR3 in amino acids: CASSVGGRPNGYRTEAFF. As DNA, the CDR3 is TGTGCCAGCAGCGTAGGAGGTAGACCGAACGGGTATAGGACTGAAGCTTTCTTT.

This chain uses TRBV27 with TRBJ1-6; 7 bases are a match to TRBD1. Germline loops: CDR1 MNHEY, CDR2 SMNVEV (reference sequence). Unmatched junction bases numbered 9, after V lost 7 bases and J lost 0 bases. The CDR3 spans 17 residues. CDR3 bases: TGTGCCAGCACCCCGACAGGGAGAATCTCCTATAATTCACCCCTCCACTTT. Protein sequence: CASTPTGRISYNSPLHF.

The CDR3 reads CSVGQGGMNTEAFF. The CDR3 DNA follows: TGCAGCGTTGGACAGGGGGGGATGAACACTGAAGCTTTCTTT. This chain uses TRBV29-1 with TRBJ1-1, with TRBD1 matching 9 bases. V shed 4 bases, J shed 0 bases, and the junction held 3 bases outside the gene matches. The CDR3 is 14 residues long. Germline CDR1 and CDR2: SQVTM and ANQGSEA.

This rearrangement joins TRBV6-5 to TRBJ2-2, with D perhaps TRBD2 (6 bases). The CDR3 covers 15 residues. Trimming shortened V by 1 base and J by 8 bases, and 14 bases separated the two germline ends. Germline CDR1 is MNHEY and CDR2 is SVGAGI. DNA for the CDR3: TGTGCCAGCAGTTACTGGGACTCCTCAGTAGGGGAGCTGTTTTTT. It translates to CASSYWDSSVGELFF.